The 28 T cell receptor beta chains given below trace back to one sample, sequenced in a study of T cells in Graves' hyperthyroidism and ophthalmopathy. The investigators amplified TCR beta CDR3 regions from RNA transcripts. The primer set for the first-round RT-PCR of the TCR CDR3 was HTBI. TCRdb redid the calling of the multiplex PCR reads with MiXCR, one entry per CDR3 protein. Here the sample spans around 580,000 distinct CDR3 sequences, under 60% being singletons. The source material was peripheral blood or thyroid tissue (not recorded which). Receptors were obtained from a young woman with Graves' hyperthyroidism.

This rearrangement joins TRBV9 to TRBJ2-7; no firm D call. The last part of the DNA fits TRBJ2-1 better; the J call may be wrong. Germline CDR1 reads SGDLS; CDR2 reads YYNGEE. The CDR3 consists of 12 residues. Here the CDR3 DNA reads TGTGCCAGCAGCGTATCCCTCGACGAGCAGTTCTTC. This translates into CASSVSLDEQFF.

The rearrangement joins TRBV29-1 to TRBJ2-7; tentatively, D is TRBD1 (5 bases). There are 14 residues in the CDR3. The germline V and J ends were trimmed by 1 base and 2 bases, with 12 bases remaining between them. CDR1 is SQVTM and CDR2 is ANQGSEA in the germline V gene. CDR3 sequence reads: CSVEVSGHPYEQYF. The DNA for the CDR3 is TGCAGCGTTGAAGTATCTGGACACCCCTACGAGCAGTACTTC.

The CDR3 loop reads CATSDHSFSGSDYNEQFF. CDR3 coding DNA: TGTGCCACCAGTGATCACTCATTTAGCGGGAGTGACTACAATGAGCAGTTCTTC. The gene calls are TRBV24-1 and TRBJ2-1; TRBD2 matches at 9 bases. This CDR3 is built from 18 residues. The J segment lost 3 bases and the V segment lost 3 bases, leaving 11 bases of the junction unmatched. Germline CDR1 reads KGHDR; CDR2 reads SFDVKD.

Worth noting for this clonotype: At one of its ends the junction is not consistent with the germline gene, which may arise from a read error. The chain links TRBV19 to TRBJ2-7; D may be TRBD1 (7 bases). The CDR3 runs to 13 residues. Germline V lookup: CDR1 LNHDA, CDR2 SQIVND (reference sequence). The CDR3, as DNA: TGTGCCAGTAGCCCAGGACAGGACTACGGGCAGTACTTC. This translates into CASSPGQDYGQYF.

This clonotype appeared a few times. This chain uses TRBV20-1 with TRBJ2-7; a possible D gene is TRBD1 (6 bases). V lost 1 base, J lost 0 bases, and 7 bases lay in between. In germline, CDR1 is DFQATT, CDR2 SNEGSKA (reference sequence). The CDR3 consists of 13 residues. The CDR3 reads CSARVRGSYEQYF. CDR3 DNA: TGCAGTGCTAGAGTCAGGGGCTCCTACGAGCAGTACTTC.

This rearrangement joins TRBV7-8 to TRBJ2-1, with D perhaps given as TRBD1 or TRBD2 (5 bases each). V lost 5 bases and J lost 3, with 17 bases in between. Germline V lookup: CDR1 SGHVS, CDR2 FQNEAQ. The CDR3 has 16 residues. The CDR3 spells CASSRRTGRFYNEQFF. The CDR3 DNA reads TGTGCCAGCAGCCGTAGAACGGGACGGTTCTACAATGAGCAGTTCTTC.

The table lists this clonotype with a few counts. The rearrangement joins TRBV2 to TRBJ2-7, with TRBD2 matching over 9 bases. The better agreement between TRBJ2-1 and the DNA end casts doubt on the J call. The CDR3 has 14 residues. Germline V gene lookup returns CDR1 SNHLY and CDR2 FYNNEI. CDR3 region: CASSDRSGRDEQFF. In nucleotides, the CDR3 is TGTGCCAGCAGTGATCGTAGCGGGAGAGATGAGCAGTTCTTC.

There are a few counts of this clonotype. The CDR3 coding sequence is TGTGCCACCAGCAGGCCGGGACTAGACTCCTACGAGCAGTACTTC. Translated: CATSRPGLDSYEQYF. This chain joins TRBV15 and TRBJ2-7, with 8 bases that match TRBD2. CDR1 LNHNV and CDR2 YYDKDF come from the germline V gene (reference sequence). The CDR3 extends over 15 amino acids. With 3 bases clipped from V and 0 bases from J, the junction kept 4 bases outside the gene matches.

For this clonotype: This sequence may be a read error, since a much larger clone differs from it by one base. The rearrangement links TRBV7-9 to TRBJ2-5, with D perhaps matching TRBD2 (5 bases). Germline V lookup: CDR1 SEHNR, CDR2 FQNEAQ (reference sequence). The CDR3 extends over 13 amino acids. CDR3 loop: CASSTREPETRYF. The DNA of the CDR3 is TGTGCCAGCAGTACGAGGGAGCCAGAGACCCGGTACTTC.

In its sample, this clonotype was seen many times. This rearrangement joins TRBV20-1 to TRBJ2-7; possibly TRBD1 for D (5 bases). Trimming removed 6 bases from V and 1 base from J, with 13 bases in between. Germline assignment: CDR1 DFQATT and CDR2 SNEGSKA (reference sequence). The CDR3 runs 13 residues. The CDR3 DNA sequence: TGCAGTGCACTGCAGGGCCTATCCTACGAGCAGTACTTC. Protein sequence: CSALQGLSYEQYF.

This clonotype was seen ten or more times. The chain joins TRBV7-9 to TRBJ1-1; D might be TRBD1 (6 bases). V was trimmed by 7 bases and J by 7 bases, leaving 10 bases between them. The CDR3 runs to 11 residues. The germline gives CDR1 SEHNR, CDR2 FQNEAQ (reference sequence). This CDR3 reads CASNEDSEAFF. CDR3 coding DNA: TGTGCCAGCAACGAGGACAGTGAAGCTTTCTTT.

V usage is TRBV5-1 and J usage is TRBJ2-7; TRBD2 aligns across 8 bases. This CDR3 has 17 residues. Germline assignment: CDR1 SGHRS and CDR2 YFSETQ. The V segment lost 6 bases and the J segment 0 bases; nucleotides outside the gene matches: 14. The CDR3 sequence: CASKLLADPRGSYEQYF. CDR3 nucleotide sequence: TGCGCCAGCAAACTACTAGCGGATCCCCGGGGCTCCTACGAGCAGTACTTC.

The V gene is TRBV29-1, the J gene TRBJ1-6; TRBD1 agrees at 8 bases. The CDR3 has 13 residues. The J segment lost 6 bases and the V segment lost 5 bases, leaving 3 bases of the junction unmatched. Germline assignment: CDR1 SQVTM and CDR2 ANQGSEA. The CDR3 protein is CSVSGGGNSPLHF. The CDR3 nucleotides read TGCAGCGTTTCAGGGGGCGGTAATTCACCCCTCCACTTT. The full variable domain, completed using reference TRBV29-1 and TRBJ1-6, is SAVISQKPSRDICQRGTSLTIQCQVDSQVTMMFWYRQQPGQSLTLIATANQGSEATYESGFVIDKFPISRPNLTFSTLTVSNMSPEDSSIYLCSVSGGGNSPLHFGNGTRLTVT.

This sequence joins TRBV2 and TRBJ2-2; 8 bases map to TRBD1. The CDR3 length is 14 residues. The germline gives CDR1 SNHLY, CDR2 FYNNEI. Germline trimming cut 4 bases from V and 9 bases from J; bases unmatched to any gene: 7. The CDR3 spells CASSGAGGKRELFF. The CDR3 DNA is TGTGCCAGCAGTGGGGCAGGGGGCAAAAGGGAGCTGTTTTTT.

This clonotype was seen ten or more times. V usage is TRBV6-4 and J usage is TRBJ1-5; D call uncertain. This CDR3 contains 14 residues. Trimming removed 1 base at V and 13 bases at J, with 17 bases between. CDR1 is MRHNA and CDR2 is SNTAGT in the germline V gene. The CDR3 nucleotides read TGTGCCAGCAGTGACTTTGCCGGGAACCCCAAACAGCATTTT. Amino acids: CASSDFAGNPKQHF.

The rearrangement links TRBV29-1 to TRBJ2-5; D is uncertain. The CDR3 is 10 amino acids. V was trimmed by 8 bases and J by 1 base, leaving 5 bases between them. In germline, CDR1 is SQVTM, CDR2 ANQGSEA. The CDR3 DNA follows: TGCAGCTTGAGCCAAGAGACCCAGTACTTC. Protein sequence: CSLSQETQYF.

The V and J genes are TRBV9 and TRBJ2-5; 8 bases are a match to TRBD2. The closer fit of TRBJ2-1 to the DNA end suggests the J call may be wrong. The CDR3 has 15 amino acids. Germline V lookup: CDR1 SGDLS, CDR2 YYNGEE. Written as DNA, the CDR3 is TGTGCCAGCAGCGTAGTAGCGGGACCTTACAATGAGCAGTTCTTC. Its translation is CASSVVAGPYNEQFF.

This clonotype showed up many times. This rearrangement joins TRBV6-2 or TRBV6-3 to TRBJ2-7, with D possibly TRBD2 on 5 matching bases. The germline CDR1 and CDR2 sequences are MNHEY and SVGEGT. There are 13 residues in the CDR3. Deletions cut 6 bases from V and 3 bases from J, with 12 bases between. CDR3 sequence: CASRPGRDYEQYF. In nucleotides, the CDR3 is TGTGCCAGCAGACCTGGACGGGACTACGAGCAGTACTTC.

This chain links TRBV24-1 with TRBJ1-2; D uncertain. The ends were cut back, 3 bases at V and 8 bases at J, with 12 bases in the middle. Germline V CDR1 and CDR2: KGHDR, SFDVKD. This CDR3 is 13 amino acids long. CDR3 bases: TGTGCCACCAGTGATGTGGGGTTCGACGGCTACACCTTC. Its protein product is CATSDVGFDGYTF.

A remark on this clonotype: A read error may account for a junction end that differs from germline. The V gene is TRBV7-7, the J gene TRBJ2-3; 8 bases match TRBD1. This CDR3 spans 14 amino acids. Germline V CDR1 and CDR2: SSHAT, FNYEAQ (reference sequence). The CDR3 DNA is TGTGCTAGCAGCCGACAGGGGAGCACAGATACGCAGTATTTT. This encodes CASSRQGSTDTQYF.

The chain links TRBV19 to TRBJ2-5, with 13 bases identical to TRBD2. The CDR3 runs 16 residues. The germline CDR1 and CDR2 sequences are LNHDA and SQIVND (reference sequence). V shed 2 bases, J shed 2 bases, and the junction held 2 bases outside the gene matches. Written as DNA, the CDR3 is TGTGCCAGTAGTATAACGGGACTAGCGGGACAAGAGACCCAGTACTTC. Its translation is CASSITGLAGQETQYF. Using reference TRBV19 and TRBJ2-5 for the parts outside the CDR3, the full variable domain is DGGITQSPKYLFRKEGQNVTLSCEQNLNHDAMYWYRQDPGQGLRLIYYSQIVNDFQKGDIAEGYSVSREKKESFPLTVTSAQKNPTAFYLCASSITGLAGQETQYFGPGTRLLVL.

Here the CDR3 DNA reads TGCAGCCCACCCGGAAGGGGAGGAGGGCCCCAGCATTTT. Amino acids: CSPPGRGGGPQHF. V is TRBV29-1 and J is TRBJ1-5; a possible D gene is TRBD1 (5 bases). The V end lost 8 bases, the J end lost 9 bases, and 20 bases lay between the germline ends. Germline V CDR1 and CDR2: SQVTM, ANQGSEA. The CDR3 has 13 residues. Using reference TRBV29-1 and TRBJ1-5 for the parts outside the CDR3, the full variable domain is SAVISQKPSRDICQRGTSLTIQCQVDSQVTMMFWYRQQPGQSLTLIATANQGSEATYESGFVIDKFPISRPNLTFSTLTVSNMSPEDSSIYLCSPPGRGGGPQHFGDGTRLSIL.

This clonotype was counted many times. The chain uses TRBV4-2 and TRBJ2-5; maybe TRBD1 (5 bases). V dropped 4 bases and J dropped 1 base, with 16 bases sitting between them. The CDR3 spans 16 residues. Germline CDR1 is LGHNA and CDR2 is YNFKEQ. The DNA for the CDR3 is TGTGCCAGCAGCCTTTCGACGACAGTTTCCCAAGAGACCCAGTACTTC. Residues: CASSLSTTVSQETQYF.

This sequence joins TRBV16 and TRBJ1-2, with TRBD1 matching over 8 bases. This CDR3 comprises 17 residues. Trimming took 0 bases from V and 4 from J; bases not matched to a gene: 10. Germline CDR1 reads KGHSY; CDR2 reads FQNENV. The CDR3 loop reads CASSQSAAGGDSYGYTF. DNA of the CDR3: TGTGCCAGCAGCCAATCTGCTGCAGGGGGCGACAGCTATGGCTACACCTTC.

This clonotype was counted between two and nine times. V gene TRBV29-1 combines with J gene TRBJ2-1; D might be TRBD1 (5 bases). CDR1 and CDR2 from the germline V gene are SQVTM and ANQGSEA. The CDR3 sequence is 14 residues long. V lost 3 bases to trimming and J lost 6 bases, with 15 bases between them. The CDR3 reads CSVDGQGRGNEQFF. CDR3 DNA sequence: TGCAGCGTTGATGGGCAGGGTAGAGGCAATGAGCAGTTCTTC.

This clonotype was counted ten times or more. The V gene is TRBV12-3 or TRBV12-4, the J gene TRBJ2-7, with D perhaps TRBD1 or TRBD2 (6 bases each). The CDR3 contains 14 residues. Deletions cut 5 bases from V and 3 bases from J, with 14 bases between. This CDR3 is CASSPRDTRYEQYF. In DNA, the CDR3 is TGTGCCAGCAGTCCGCGGGACACCCGCTACGAGCAGTACTTC.

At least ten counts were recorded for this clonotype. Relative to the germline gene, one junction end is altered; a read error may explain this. CDR3 residues: CASSQVGGNTEAFF. The CDR3 region has the DNA TGCGCCAGCAGCCAGGTCGGGGGGAACACTGAAGCTTTCTTT. This rearrangement joins TRBV3-1 to TRBJ1-1; a possible D gene is TRBD1 (5 bases). CDR1 is LGHDT, CDR2 YNNKEL, per germline (reference sequence). CDR3 length: 14 residues. Full variable domain (outside the CDR3, taken from reference TRBV3-1 and TRBJ1-1): DTAVSQTPKYLVTQMGNDKSIKCEQNLGHDTMYWYKQDSKKFLKIMFSYNNKELIINETVPNRFSPKSPDKAHLNLHINSLELGDSAVYFCASSQVGGNTEAFFGQGTRLTVV.

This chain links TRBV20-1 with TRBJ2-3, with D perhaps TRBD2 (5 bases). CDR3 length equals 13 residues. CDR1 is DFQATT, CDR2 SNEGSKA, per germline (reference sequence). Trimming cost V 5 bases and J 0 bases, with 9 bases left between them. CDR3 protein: CSAPRESTDTQYF. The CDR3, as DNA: TGCAGTGCTCCTCGGGAAAGCACAGATACGCAGTATTTT.